This TCR beta chain originates from a study of post-analysis software for immune sequencing data (dated by TCRdb to the mid-2010s). Concerning the study at large: Relapsing-remitting, secondary progressive and progressive-relapsing multiple sclerosis were recorded as disease courses, and subtype annotation was lacking for some patients. A subset of samples was prepared in parallel using single-end sample barcoding, then pooled and co-amplified after Illumina adapter ligation. The multiple sclerosis patient repertoires were compared with 11 previously published healthy control repertoires from donors aged 6 to 25 years.

This clonotype was detected only a few times. This clone's antigen is unknown. Per-nucleotide qualities are absent, and no much larger clonotype sits a single base away. The library was produced with PCR. Sequenced on an Illumina HiSeq 2500. To reduce PCR and sequencing biases, unique molecular identifiers were incorporated into the TCR beta cDNA libraries. Roughly 500,000 cDNA molecules were obtained per 1 to 10 million input T cells, so each molecule approximated one T cell. The patient libraries were prepared and sequenced with the same protocol used for the earlier healthy control dataset. Within a given batch, samples were prepared together, multiplexed and sequenced on the same HiSeq lane. As for the original processing: Raw barcoded reads were processed with MIGEC, and single-read molecular identifier groups were discarded before consensus assembly and CDR3 extraction. VDJtools was used for post-analysis of the clonotype tables, with diversity normalized by down-sampling every dataset to the smallest sample size. Repertoire overlap clustering matched CDR3 amino acid but not nucleotide sequences to correct batch-related cross-sample contamination. TCRdb trimmed public reads at Q25 via fastp, called clones via MiXCR and kept in-frame beta chains. Merged by CDR3 protein, the rows form single entries marked with the most common genes and DNA. Clone size and V and J calls follow TCRdb, not the original study. Recorded for this sample are 820,000 or so distinct CDR3 sequences; roughly 50% of them occurred a single time. The ten largest clones take up approximately 4.5% of the sample.

Including cysteine and phenylalanine, the CDR3 has 14 amino acids. Only the CDR3 portion is preserved as DNA: 42 bases, with reading frame beginning at the first base. What the authors observed across the whole study: Direct clustering with F measure showed strong co-clustering of samples prepared in the same batch, prompting a batch-effect correction. Patients showed significantly higher frequencies than controls for roughly 5 TRBV segments, among them TRBV5-6, TRBV5-1 and TRBV20-1. Multiple sclerosis patients had significantly lower normalized Chao1 diversity than controls, a result that suggests substantial peripheral T-cell clonal expansion. The control group was slightly older than the multiple sclerosis patient group.

To demonstrate the VDJtools post-analysis software, the study profiled TCR beta repertoires from the peripheral blood of about 13 young patients with multiple sclerosis. The patients with multiple sclerosis were children and adolescents between roughly 6 and 15 years of age. The sequence was collected from a girl between 10 and 17 years old with multiple sclerosis. This chain is built from TRBV12-3 or TRBV12-4 and TRBJ2-7; no confident D gene assignment can be made. The sequenced sample consisted of blood. The CDR3 region has the sequence CAVGQGQVAYEQYF. Here is the DNA: TGTGCTGTCGGGCAAGGGCAGGTTGCCTACGAGCAGTACTTC.